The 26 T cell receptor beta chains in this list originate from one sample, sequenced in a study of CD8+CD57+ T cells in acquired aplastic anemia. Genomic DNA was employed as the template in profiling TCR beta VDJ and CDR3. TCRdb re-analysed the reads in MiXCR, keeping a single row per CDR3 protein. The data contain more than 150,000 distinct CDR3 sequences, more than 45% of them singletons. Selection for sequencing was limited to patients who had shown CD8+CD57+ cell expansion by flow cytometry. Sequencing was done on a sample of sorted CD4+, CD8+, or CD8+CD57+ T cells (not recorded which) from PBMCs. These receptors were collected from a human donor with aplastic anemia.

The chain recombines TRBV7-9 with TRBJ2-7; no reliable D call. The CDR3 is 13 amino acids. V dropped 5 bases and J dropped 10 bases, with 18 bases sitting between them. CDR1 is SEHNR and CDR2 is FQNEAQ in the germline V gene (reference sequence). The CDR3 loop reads CASSPTSMPYQYF. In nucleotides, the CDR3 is TGTGCCAGCAGCCCAACCAGCATGCCCTACCAGTACTTC. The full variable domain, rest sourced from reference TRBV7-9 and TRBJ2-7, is DTGVSQNPRHKITKRGQNVTFRCDPISEHNRLYWYRQTLGQGPEFLTYFQNEAQLEKSRLLSDRFSAERPKGSFSTLEIQRTEQGDSAMYLCASSPTSMPYQYFGPGTRLTVT.

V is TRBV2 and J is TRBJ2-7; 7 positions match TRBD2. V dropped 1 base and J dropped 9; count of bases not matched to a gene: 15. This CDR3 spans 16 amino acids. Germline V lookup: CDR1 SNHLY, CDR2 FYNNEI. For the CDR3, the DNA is TGTGCCAGCAGTGAAGGGGGGGGTAGTAAGCCTACGAGGCAGTACTTC. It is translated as CASSEGGGSKPTRQYF.

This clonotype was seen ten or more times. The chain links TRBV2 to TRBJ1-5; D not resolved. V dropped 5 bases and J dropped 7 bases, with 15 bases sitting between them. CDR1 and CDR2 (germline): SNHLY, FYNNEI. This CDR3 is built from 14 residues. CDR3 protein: CASSKGGFGQPQHF. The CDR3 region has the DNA TGTGCCAGCAGTAAGGGTGGCTTCGGGCAGCCCCAGCATTTT.

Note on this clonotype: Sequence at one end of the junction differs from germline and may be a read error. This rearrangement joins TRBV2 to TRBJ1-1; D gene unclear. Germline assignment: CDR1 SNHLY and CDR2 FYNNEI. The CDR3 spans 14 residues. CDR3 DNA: TGTGCCAGCAGTGATTCGGGCGGCGCCCGGGGAGCTCTCTTT. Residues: CASSDSGGARGALF.

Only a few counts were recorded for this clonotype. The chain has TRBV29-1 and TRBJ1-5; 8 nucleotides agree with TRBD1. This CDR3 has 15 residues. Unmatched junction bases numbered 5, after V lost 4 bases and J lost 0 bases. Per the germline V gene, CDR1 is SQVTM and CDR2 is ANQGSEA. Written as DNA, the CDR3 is TGCAGCGTTGTTTCGGACAGGGATAGCAATCAGCCCCAGCATTTT. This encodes CSVVSDRDSNQPQHF.

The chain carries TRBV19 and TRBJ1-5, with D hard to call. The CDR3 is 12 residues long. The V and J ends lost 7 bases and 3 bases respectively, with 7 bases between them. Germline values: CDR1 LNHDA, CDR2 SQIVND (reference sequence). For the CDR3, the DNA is TGTGCCAGTATCTCGGCCAATCAGCCCCAGCATTTT. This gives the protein CASISANQPQHF.

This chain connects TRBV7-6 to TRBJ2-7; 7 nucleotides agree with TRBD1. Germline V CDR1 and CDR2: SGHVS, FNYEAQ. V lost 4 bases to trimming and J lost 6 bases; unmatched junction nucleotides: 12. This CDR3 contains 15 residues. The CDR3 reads CASSSFHRGGGEQYF. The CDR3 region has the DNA TGTGCCAGCAGCTCGTTCCACAGGGGCGGAGGCGAGCAGTACTTC. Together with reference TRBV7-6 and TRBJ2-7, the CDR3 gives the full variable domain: GAGVSQSPRYKVTKRGQDVALRCDPISGHVSLYWYRQALGQGPEFLTYFNYEAQQDKSGLPNDRFSAERPEGSISTLTIQRTEQRDSAMYRCASSSFHRGGGEQYFGPGTRLTVT.

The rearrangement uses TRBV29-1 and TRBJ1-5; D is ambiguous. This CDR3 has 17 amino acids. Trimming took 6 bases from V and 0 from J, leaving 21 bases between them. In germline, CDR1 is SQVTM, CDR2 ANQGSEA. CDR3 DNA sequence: TGCAGCGTGGCCACAACTACAGATACCTATAGCAATCAGCCCCAGCATTTT. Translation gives CSVATTTDTYSNQPQHF.

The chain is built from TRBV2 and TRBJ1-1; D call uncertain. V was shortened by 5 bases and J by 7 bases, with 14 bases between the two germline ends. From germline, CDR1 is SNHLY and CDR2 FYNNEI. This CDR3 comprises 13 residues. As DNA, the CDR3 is TGTGCCAGCAGTTTATCGGGAGACCATGAAGCTTTCTTT. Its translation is CASSLSGDHEAFF.

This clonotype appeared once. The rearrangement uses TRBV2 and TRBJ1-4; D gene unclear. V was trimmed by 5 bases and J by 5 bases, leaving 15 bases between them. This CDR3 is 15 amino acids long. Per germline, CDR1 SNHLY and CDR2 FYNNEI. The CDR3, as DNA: TGTGCCAGCAGTAGGACGGGCGGATGGAATGAAAAACTGTTTTTT. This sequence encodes CASSRTGGWNEKLFF.

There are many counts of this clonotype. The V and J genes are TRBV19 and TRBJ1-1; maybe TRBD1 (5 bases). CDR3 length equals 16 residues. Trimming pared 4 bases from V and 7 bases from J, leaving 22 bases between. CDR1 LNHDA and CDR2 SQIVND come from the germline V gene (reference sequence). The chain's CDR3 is CASSTSDTTPNGEAFF. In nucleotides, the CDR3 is TGTGCCAGTAGTACTTCGGACACGACCCCGAACGGTGAAGCTTTCTTT.

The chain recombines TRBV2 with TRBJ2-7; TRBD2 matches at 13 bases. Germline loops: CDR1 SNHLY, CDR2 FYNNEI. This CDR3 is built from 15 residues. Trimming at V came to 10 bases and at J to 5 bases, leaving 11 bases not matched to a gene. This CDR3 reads CATPGTSGKLNEQYF. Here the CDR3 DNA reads TGTGCCACCCCTGGGACTAGCGGGAAATTGAACGAGCAGTACTTC.

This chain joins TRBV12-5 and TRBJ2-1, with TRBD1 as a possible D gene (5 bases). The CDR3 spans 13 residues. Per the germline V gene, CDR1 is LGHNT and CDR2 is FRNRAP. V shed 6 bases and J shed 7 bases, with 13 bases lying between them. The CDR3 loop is CASGPRVLNEQFF. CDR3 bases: TGTGCTAGTGGCCCCAGGGTTTTGAATGAGCAGTTCTTC.

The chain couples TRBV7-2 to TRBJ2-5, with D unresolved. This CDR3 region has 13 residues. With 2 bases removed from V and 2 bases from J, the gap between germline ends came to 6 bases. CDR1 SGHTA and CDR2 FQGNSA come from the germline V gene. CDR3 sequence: CASSLMPQETQYF. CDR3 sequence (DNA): TGTGCCAGCAGCTTAATGCCTCAAGAGACCCAGTACTTC.

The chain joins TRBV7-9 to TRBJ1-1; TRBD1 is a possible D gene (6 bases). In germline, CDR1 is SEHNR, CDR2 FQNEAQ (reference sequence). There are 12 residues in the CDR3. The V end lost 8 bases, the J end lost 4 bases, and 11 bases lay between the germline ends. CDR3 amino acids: CASGGWLTEAFF. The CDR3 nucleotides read TGTGCCAGCGGGGGCTGGCTCACTGAAGCTTTCTTT.

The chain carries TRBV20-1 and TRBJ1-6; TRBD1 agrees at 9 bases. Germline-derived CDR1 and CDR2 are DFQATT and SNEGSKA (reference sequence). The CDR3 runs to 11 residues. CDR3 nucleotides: TGCAGCGGACAGGGGACCTCCACCCTCCACTTT. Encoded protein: CSGQGTSTLHF.

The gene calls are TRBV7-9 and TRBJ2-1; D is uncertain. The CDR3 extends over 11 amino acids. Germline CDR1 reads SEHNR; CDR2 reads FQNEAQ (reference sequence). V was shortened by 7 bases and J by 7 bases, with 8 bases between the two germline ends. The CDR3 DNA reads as TGTGCCAGCATTTCGGAGAATGAGCAGTTCTTC. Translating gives CASISENEQFF.

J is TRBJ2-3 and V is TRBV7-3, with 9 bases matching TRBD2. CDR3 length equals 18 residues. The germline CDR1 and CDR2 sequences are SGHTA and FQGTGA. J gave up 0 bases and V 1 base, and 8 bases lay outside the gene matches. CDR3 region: CASSLKTGTSTSTDTQYF. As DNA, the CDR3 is TGTGCCAGCAGCTTAAAAACGGGGACTAGCACTAGCACAGATACGCAGTATTTT.

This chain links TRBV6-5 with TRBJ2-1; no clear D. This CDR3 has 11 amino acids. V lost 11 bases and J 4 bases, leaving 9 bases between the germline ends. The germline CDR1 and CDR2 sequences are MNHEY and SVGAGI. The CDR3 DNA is TGTGCCGGCACTTCTTACAATGAGCAGTTCTTC. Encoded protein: CAGTSYNEQFF.

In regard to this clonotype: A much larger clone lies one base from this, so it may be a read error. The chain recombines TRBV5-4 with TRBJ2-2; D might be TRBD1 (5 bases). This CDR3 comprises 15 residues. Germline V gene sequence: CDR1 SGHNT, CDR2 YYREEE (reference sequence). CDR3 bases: TGTGTCAGCAGCTCCCATCAGGGTTGGGCCGGGGAGCTGTTTTTT. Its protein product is CVSSSHQGWAGELFF.

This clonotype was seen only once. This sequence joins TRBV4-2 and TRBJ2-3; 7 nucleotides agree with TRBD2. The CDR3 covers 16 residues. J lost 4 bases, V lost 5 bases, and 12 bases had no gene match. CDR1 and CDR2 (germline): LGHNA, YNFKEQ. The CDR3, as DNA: TGTGCCAGCAGCGCAGGCGAGAGAGGGAGGGCAGATACGCAGTATTTT. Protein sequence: CASSAGERGRADTQYF.

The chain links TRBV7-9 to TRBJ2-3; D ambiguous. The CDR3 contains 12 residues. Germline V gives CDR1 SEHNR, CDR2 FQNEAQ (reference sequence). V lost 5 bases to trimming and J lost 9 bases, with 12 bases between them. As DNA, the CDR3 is TGTGCCAGCAGCCAGGTCGGGTCGACGCAGTATTTT. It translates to CASSQVGSTQYF.

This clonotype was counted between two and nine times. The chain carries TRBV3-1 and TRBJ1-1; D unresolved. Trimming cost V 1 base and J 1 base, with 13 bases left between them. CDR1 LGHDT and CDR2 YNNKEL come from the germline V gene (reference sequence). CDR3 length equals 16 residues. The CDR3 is CASSQGPVVANTEAFF. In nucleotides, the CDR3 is TGTGCCAGCAGCCAAGGGCCCGTTGTTGCGAACACTGAAGCTTTCTTT.

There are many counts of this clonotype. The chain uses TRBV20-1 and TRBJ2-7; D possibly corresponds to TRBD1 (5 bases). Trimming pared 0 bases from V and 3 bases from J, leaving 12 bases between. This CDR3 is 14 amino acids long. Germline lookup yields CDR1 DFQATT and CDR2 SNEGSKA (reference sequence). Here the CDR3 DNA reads TGCAGTGCTAGAGATATGTACCAGGGCTACGAGCAGTACTTC. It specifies CSARDMYQGYEQYF.

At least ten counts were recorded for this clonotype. CDR3 in DNA: TGTGCCAGCAGCTTCGCCGGGCCCAGGCCCTACGAGCAGTACTTC. Protein: CASSFAGPRPYEQYF. J is TRBJ2-7 and V is TRBV7-2; D unclear. Trimming shortened V by 3 bases and J by 2 bases, and 14 bases separated the two germline ends. The CDR3 loop spans 15 amino acids. CDR1 and CDR2 (germline): SGHTA, FQGNSA. Full variable domain (outside the CDR3, taken from reference TRBV7-2 and TRBJ2-7): GAGVSQSPSNKVTEKGKDVELRCDPISGHTALYWYRQSLGQGLEFLIYFQGNSAPDKSGLPSDRFSAERTGGSVSTLTIQRTQQEDSAVYLCASSFAGPRPYEQYFGPGTRLTVT.

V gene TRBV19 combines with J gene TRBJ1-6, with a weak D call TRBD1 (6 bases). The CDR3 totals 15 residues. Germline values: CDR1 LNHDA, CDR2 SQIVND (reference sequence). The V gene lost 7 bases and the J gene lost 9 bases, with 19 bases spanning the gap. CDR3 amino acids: CASTQAGGAGSPLHF. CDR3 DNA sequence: TGTGCCAGTACCCAAGCGGGGGGCGCAGGTTCACCCCTCCACTTT.